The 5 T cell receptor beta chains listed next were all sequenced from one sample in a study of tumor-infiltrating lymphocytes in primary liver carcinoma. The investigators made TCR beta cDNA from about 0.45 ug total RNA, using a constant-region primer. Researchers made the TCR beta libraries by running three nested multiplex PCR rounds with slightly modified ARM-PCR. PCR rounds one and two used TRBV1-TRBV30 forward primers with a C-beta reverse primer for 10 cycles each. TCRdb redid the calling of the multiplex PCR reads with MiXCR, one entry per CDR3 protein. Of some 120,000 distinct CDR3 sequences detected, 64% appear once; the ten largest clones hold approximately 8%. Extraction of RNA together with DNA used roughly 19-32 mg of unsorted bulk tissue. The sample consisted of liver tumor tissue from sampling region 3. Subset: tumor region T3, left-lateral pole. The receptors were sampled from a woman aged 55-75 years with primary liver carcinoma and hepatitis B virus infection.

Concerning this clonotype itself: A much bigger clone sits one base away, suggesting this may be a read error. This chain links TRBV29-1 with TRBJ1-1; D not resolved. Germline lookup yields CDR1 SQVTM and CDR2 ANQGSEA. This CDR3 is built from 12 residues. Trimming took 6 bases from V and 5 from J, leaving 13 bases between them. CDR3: CSVRPVGTEAFF. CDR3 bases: TGCAGCGTCAGACCAGTTGGGACTGAAGCTTTCTTT.

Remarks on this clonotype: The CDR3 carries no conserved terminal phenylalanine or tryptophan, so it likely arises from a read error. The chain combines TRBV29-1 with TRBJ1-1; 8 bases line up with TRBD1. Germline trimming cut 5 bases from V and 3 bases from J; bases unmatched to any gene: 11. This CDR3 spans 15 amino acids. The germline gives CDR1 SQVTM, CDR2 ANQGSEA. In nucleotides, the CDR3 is TGCAGCGTTTTACCTGGACAGGGAGCAGACACTGAAGCTTTCCTT. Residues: CSVLPGQGADTEAFL.

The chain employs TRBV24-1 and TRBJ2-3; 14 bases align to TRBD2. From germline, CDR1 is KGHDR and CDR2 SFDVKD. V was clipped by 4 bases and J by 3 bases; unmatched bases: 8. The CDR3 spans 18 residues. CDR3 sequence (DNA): TGTGCCACCAGTGACTCCGGGACTAGCGGGAGAGGGACAGATACGCAGTATTTT. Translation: CATSDSGTSGRGTDTQYF.

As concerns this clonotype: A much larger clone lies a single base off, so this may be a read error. CDR3 DNA sequence: TGTGCCAGCAGTTTTAAAAGAGGGGGGGTTTATGAGCAGTTCTTC. It encodes CASSFKRGGVYEQFF. This chain connects TRBV12-3 or TRBV12-4 to TRBJ2-1; weak D call: TRBD2 (7 bases). The CDR3 is 15 residues long. Trimming shortened V by 3 bases and J by 8 bases, and 17 bases separated the two germline ends.

CDR3 sequence reads: CASGSRGTSGSSKNIQYF. The CDR3 coding sequence is TGCGCCAGCGGCTCCAGAGGGACTAGCGGGAGTTCCAAAAACATTCAGTACTTC. The V gene is TRBV5-1, the J gene TRBJ2-4, with 14 nucleotides matching TRBD2. CDR3 length: 18 amino acids. J lost 2 bases, V lost 7 bases, and 11 bases had no gene match. Germline CDR1 is SGHRS and CDR2 is YFSETQ. The whole variable domain, filled in from reference TRBV5-1 and TRBJ2-4, reads KAGVTQTPRYLIKTRGQQVTLSCSPISGHRSVSWYQQTPGQGLQFLFEYFSETQRNKGNFPGRFSGRQFSNSRSEMNVSTLELGDSALYLCASGSRGTSGSSKNIQYFGAGTRLSVL.